The rows below give T cell receptor beta chains drawn from one sample of a study of tumor-infiltrating lymphocytes in localized non-small cell lung cancer. TCRdb's table, derived via immunoSEQ multiplex PCR, lists solely in-frame clones and lacks some. Of 15,000 to 20,000 clones listed, just under 80% are singletons. The specimen sequenced was lung tumor tissue. The source is a human donor with non-small cell lung cancer. Each CDR3 is given with its conserved first and last residue. D genes are given only for firm matches. Where a row states a size, it is once, few, many or the class of an expanded clone; other rows omit it.

TRBV4-2,TRBJ2-1,.,.,TGTGCCAGCAGCCAAGCCACGGAGGGCAATGAGCAGTTCTTC,CASSQATEGNEQFF
TRBV6-8,TRBJ2-3,.,TRBD2,TGTGCCAGCAGGAAGCCTGAGCGGGAGGGGGGGGATACGCAGTATTTT,CASRKPEREGGDTQYF
TRBV4-3,TRBJ2-5,.,.,TGCGCCAGCAGCCAAACACGGACGAGGACGGAGACCCAGTACTTC,CASSQTRTRTETQYF
TRBV28,TRBJ2-2,few,TRBD1,TGTGCCAGCCTGGGACAGCAGAACACCGGGGAGCTGTTTTTT,CASLGQQNTGELFF
TRBV7-2,TRBJ1-5,.,.,TGTGCCAGCAGCTTAGGGGGTTTTCGTGGGGCTTTCGGTCAGCCCCAGCATTTT,CASSLGGFRGAFGQPQHF
TRBV4-3,TRBJ2-3,.,TRBD2,TGCGCCAGCAGCCAAGGAAGCGGGAGAGCTAGCACAGATACGCAGTATTTT,CASSQGSGRASTDTQYF
TRBV19,TRBJ1-5,once,.,TGTGCCAGTAGTAATCCGGGGGCCAGCAATCAGCCCCAGCATTTT,CASSNPGASNQPQHF
TRBV5-6,TRBJ1-4,.,.,TGTGCCAGCAGCTTGGAAGGGTTAGGGGAAAAACTGTTTTTT,CASSLEGLGEKLFF
TRBV29-1,TRBJ2-7,.,.,TGCAGCGTTGTTGCGCAGGCCGGGGGATCGGAGCAGTACTTC,CSVVAQAGGSEQYF
TRBV7-2,TRBJ2-3,.,TRBD2,TGTGCCAGCAGCTTCGGACTAGCTGGCGATACGCAGTATTTT,CASSFGLAGDTQYF
TRBV18,TRBJ1-5,.,.,TGTGCCAGCTCGCTACAGGGCGACAATCAGCCCCAGCATTTT,CASSLQGDNQPQHF
TRBV5-4,TRBJ2-7,few,TRBD2,TGTGCCAGCAGCTGGACTAGCGGAGCCTCCTACGAGCAGTACTTC,CASSWTSGASYEQYF
TRBV7-2,TRBJ2-1,.,TRBD2,TGTGCCAGCACCCCTCGACTAGCGGGAACGGATCCGGCCGGCAATGAGCAGTTCTTC,CASTPRLAGTDPAGNEQFF
TRBV7-2,TRBJ2-7,.,TRBD1,TGTGCCAGCAGCAAGGGGGACAGGGGTTGGGAGCAGTACTTC,CASSKGDRGWEQYF
TRBV7-9,TRBJ2-5,few,TRBD2,TGTGCCAGCAGCCTCCGGACTAGCGAAGGCCAGTACTTC,CASSLRTSEGQYF
TRBV5-1,TRBJ1-3,.,TRBD1,TGCGCCAGCAGCGGAGGACAGGGGGCTTTTGGAAACACCATATATTTT,CASSGGQGAFGNTIYF
TRBV6-5,TRBJ1-1,.,TRBD1,TGTGCCAGCAGTGGGACAGGGGTAACTGAAGCTTTCTTT,CASSGTGVTEAFF
TRBV9,TRBJ2-1,.,.,TGTGCCAGCAGCGCCAGTACCTTCGACTACAATGAGCAGTTCTTC,CASSASTFDYNEQFF
TRBV7-2,TRBJ1-2,.,TRBD1,TGTGCCAGCAGCTCATACAGAGGACAGGGTGTCGGCTACACCTTC,CASSSYRGQGVGYTF
TRBV6-6,TRBJ1-5,.,.,TGTGCCAGCAGTTTTCCAAATCAGCCCCAGCATTTT,CASSFPNQPQHF
TRBV9,TRBJ2-5,.,.,TGTGCCAGCAGCGTATCCACCGAGGGGACCCAGTACTTC,CASSVSTEGTQYF
TRBV18,TRBJ2-1,.,.,TGTGCCAGCTCACCACGAACAGGGAATGAGCAGTTCTTC,CASSPRTGNEQFF
TRBV25-1,TRBJ1-2,.,.,TGTGCCAGCAGTGAATATTTAGGCTATGGCTACACCTTC,CASSEYLGYGYTF
TRBV11-2,TRBJ1-2,.,.,TGTGCCAGCAGCTTAGACCAGGGTTTGGACGGCTACACCTTC,CASSLDQGLDGYTF
TRBV7-2,TRBJ2-7,.,TRBD1,TGTGCCAGCAGCTTAGCGACAGGGGGTAGGTACGAGCAGTACTTC,CASSLATGGRYEQYF
TRBV7-9,TRBJ1-1,.,.,TGTGCCAGCGGGTTACCTGGGGGGTCCACTGAAGCTTTCTTT,CASGLPGGSTEAFF
TRBV7-2,TRBJ2-3,.,TRBD2,TGTGCCAGCAGCTTGGCTAGCGGGAGTACAGATACGCAGTATTTT,CASSLASGSTDTQYF
TRBV6-5,TRBJ1-5,.,TRBD1,TGTGCCAGCAGTGGGACAGGGAACGATCAGCCCCAGCATTTT,CASSGTGNDQPQHF
TRBV2,TRBJ2-3,.,.,TGTGCCAGCAGCAGCACAGATACGCAGTATTTT,CASSSTDTQYF
TRBV7-9,TRBJ2-7,.,TRBD2,TGTGCCAGCAGCTTGATAGCGGGCAGCTACGAGCAGTACTTC,CASSLIAGSYEQYF
TRBV7-2,TRBJ1-5,.,.,TGTGCCAGCAGCCAAACCGCCGGGGCCGCTCAGCCCCAGCATTTT,CASSQTAGAAQPQHF
TRBV4-1,TRBJ2-7,few,.,TGCGCCAGCAGTAAGGGACGGTTCTACGAGCAGTACTTC,CASSKGRFYEQYF
TRBV27,TRBJ1-4,once,TRBD1,TGTGCCAGCAGTCCTCGCCGACAGGGCAACGAAAAACTGTTTTTT,CASSPRRQGNEKLFF
TRBV7-9,TRBJ1-6,.,.,TGTGCCAGCAACCAGCAGAATTCACCCCTCCACTTT,CASNQQNSPLHF
TRBV19,TRBJ2-7,.,TRBD2,TGTGCCAGTAGTATCGACGGGACTAGCGGATACGAGCAGTACTTC,CASSIDGTSGYEQYF
TRBV7-8,TRBJ2-3,.,TRBD1,TGTGCCAGCAGCTTAGTAACGCAGGGGGCTGGAGATACGCAGTATTTT,CASSLVTQGAGDTQYF
TRBV11-2,TRBJ1-1,.,.,TGTGCCAGCACCTTTGGGCCGCGGACTCCTGAAGCTTTCTTT,CASTFGPRTPEAFF
TRBV5-1,TRBJ2-1,.,.,TGCGCCAGCAGCTTGGCCATGCAGGGGCTCTACAATGAGCAGTTCTTC,CASSLAMQGLYNEQFF
TRBV5-5,TRBJ2-2,.,.,TGTGCCAGCATCGGAGGAATGAACACCGGGGAGCTGTTTTTT,CASIGGMNTGELFF
TRBV5-1,TRBJ1-2,.,.,TGCGCCAGCAGCTTGGTTGGAACAGCTAACTATGGCTACACCTTC,CASSLVGTANYGYTF
TRBV7-2,TRBJ1-5,.,.,TGTGCCAGCAGCTTAGTCGGCCCAGGGCAGCCCCAGCATTTT,CASSLVGPGQPQHF
TRBV19,TRBJ1-4,few,TRBD1,TGTGCCAGTAGGAACAGGGGAGGTGCAACTAATGAAAAACTGTTTTTT,CASRNRGGATNEKLFF
TRBV5-6,TRBJ2-5,.,.,TGTGCCAGCAGCCCGCCTGTGGGGACCCAGTACTTC,CASSPPVGTQYF
TRBV20-1,TRBJ1-2,.,.,TGCAGTGCTTACCGTAATGGCTACACCTTC,CSAYRNGYTF
TRBV10-2,TRBJ2-1,.,TRBD1,TGCGCCGATGGGACAGACTACAATGAGCAGTTCTTC,CADGTDYNEQFF
TRBV5-8,TRBJ2-3,.,TRBD2,TGTGCCAGCAGCCGACTAGCGGGGCAAGATACGCAGTATTTT,CASSRLAGQDTQYF
TRBV5-6,TRBJ2-7,.,.,TGTGCCAGCAGCTCCAAGTCCGGGGGGCCCTACGAGCAGTACTTC,CASSSKSGGPYEQYF
TRBV7-2,TRBJ1-1,once,.,TGTGCCAGCAGCTTAGCAGGGGCGGCTGAAGCTTTCTTT,CASSLAGAAEAFF
TRBV28,TRBJ2-7,few,.,TGTGCCAGCAGTTTCAACACGGGGCCGAGGGTGCAGTACTTC,CASSFNTGPRVQYF
TRBV19,TRBJ2-3,.,TRBD2,TGTGCCAGTAGTTCTCGACTAGCGGGGCACACAGATACGCAGTATTTT,CASSSRLAGHTDTQYF
TRBV7-8,TRBJ2-1,few,TRBD2,TGTGCCAGCAGCGTACTAGCGGGAGACCACAATGAGCAGTTCTTC,CASSVLAGDHNEQFF
TRBV7-2,TRBJ1-4,.,.,TGTGCCAGCAGTCAAGTGGGGGCGAAAGGAGAAAAACTGTTTTTT,CASSQVGAKGEKLFF
TRBV21-1,TRBJ1-5,.,.,TGTGCCAGCAGCAAAAGATCGAGGGGGCATCAGCCCCAGCATTTT,CASSKRSRGHQPQHF
TRBV2,TRBJ2-7,few,.,TGTGCCAGCAGCTCCGGGACACGGGGTGACGAGCAGTACTTC,CASSSGTRGDEQYF
TRBV7-2,TRBJ2-1,.,TRBD1,TGTGCCAGCAGCCAGCTTCGGCAGGGGGCGGGGGAGCAGTTCTTC,CASSQLRQGAGEQFF
TRBV5-1,TRBJ2-7,.,TRBD1,TGCGCCAGCAGCTTGCAAGGGGGCGAACGGGCCGAGCAGTACTTC,CASSLQGGERAEQYF
TRBV19,TRBJ2-1,few,TRBD2,TGTGCCAGTAGTCAGACTAGCGGAGACTACAATGAGCAGTTCTTC,CASSQTSGDYNEQFF
TRBV7-9,TRBJ2-7,.,TRBD2,TGTGCCAGCAGCTTATTCTTGAACAGCGGGATCCCTCCCGAGCAGTACTTC,CASSLFLNSGIPPEQYF
TRBV9,TRBJ2-7,once,TRBD2,TGTGCCAGCAGCACCCTAGCGGGAGGGCCCAGCGAGCAGTACTTC,CASSTLAGGPSEQYF